The 8 T cell receptor beta chains presented below share a single source sample, sequenced in a study of beta chain features in type 1 diabetes. Sequenced material consisted of expressed TCRB transcripts (all of the isolated RNA was reverse transcribed). Produced via immunoSEQ multiplex PCR; TCRdb's table is partial and in-frame only. The sample consists of fewer than 400,000 clones, roughly 8% of them appearing once. Specimen: central memory CD4+ T cells from blood. These receptors originate from a woman in her late teens or twenties in good health.

Of note for this clone: Other DNA sequences in this sample translate to the same CDR3. The rearrangement joins TRBV25-1 to TRBJ2-6; D is ambiguous. CDR3 length: 13 residues. Trimming removed 5 bases from V and 4 bases from J, with 6 bases in between. Germline V lookup: CDR1 MGHDK, CDR2 SYGVNS. CDR3 protein: CASSRSGANVLTF. CDR3 DNA: TGTGCCAGCAGTAGATCCGGGGCCAACGTCCTGACTTTC.

The rearrangement links TRBV5-1 to TRBJ2-3, with a weak D call TRBD2 (6 bases). Germline V lookup: CDR1 SGHRS, CDR2 YFSETQ. The CDR3 extends over 16 amino acids. Trimming shortened V by 0 bases and J by 0 bases, and 11 bases separated the two germline ends. In DNA, the CDR3 is TGCGCCAGCAGCTTGGGGGCGGCGGGGAGCACAGATACGCAGTATTTT. It yields the protein CASSLGAAGSTDTQYF.

This clone was detected a few times. The rearrangement joins TRBV5-6 to TRBJ1-3; D remains unclear. Per the germline V gene, CDR1 is SGHDT and CDR2 is YYEEEE. The CDR3 spans 13 residues. With 7 bases removed from V and 0 bases from J, the gap between germline ends came to 8 bases. The CDR3 bases are TGTGCCAGCGGACGGAGCTCTGGAAACACCATATATTTT. It specifies CASGRSSGNTIYF.

This clone was found a few times. The V call is TRBV29-1, the J call TRBJ2-7; perhaps D is TRBD1 or TRBD2 (5 bases each). The CDR3 contains 11 residues. V lost 2 bases and J 5 bases, leaving 7 bases between the germline ends. CDR1 and CDR2 (germline): SQVTM, ANQGSEA. The CDR3 sequence: CSVEWGNEQYF. In DNA form, the CDR3 reads TGCAGCGTTGAATGGGGGAACGAGCAGTACTTC.

This rearrangement joins TRBV28 to TRBJ2-3; D call uncertain. Germline V lookup: CDR1 MDHEN, CDR2 SYDVKM. The CDR3 is 12 residues long. Trimming cost V 5 bases and J 9 bases, with 12 bases left between them. DNA of the CDR3: TGTGCCAGCAGTCGAATAGGCCGCACGCAGTATTTT. Its protein product is CASSRIGRTQYF.

The rearrangement links TRBV5-1 to TRBJ2-7; D is ambiguous. Trimming removed 4 bases from V and 6 bases from J, with 17 bases in between. CDR3 length: 14 amino acids. Germline values: CDR1 SGHRS, CDR2 YFSETQ. CDR3 region: CASSLDILPAEQYF. The CDR3 DNA is TGCGCCAGCAGCCTAGACATTCTTCCCGCCGAGCAGTACTTC. Combining the CDR3 with reference TRBV5-1 and TRBJ2-7 gives the whole variable domain KAGVTQTPRYLIKTRGQQVTLSCSPISGHRSVSWYQQTPGQGLQFLFEYFSETQRNKGNFPGRFSGRQFSNSRSEMNVSTLELGDSALYLCASSLDILPAEQYFGPGTRLTVT.

This clone was detected only a few times. The chain links TRBV10-3 to TRBJ2-7; the match to TRBD2 covers 9 bases. This CDR3 contains 14 residues. CDR1 ENHRY and CDR2 SYGVKD come from the germline V gene. V dropped 5 bases and J dropped 2; count of bases not matched to a gene: 4. The CDR3 sequence: CAISNSGRTYEQYF. CDR3 DNA: TGTGCCATCAGTAATAGCGGGAGAACCTACGAGCAGTACTTC.

The rearrangement joins TRBV6-6 to TRBJ1-5; D possibly corresponds to TRBD1 (5 bases). Deletions cut 2 bases from V and 5 bases from J, with 7 bases between. The CDR3 sequence is 13 residues long. CDR1 and CDR2 from the germline V gene are MNHNY and SVGAGI (reference sequence). CDR3 in amino acids: CASSYGGYQPQHF. The CDR3 region has the DNA TGTGCCAGCAGTTACGGGGGGTATCAGCCCCAGCATTTT.